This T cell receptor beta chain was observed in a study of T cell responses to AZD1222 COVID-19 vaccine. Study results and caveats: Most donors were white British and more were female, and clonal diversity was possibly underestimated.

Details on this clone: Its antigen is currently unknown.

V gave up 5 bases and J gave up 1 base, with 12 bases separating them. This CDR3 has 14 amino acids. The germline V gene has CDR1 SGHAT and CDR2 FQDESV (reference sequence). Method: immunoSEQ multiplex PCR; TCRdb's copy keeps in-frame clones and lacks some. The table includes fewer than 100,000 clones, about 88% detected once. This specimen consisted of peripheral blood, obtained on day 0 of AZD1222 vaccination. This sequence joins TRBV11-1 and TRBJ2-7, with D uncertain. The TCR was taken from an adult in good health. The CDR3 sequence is CASSPNGPSYEQYF. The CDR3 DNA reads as TGTGCCAGCAGCCCTAATGGGCCTTCCTACGAGCAGTACTTC.